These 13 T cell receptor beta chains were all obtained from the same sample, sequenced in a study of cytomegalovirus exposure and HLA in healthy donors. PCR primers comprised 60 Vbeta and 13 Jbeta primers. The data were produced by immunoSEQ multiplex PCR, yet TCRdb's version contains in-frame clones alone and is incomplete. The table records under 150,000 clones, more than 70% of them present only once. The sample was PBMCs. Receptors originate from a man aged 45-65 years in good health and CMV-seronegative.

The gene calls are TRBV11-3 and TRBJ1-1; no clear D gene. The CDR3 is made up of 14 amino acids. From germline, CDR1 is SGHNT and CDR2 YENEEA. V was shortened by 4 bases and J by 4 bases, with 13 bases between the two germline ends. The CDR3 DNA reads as TGTGCCAGCAGCTCTCAAATAGCGGGCACTGAAGCTTTCTTT. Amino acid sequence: CASSSQIAGTEAFF.

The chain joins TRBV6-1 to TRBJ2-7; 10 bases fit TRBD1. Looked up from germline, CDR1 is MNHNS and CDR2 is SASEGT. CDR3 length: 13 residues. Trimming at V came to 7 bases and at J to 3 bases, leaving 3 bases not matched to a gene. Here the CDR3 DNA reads TGTGCCAGCACTCGGGACAGGGGCTACGAGCAGTACTTC. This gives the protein CASTRDRGYEQYF.

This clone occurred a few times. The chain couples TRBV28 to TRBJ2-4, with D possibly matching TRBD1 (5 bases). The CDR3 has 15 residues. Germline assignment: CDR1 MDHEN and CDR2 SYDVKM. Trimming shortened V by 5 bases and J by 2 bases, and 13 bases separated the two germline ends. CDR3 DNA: TGTGCCAGCAGTCGACAGTCTGGGACCAAAAACATTCAGTACTTC. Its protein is CASSRQSGTKNIQYF.

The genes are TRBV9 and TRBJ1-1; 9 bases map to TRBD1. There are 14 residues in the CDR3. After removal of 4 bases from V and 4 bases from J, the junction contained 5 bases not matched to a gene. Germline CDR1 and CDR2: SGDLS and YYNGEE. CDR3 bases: TGTGCCAGCAGCACGGGACAGGGTAGCACTGAAGCTTTCTTT. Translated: CASSTGQGSTEAFF. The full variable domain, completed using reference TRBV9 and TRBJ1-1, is DSGVTQTPKHLITATGQRVTLRCSPRSGDLSVYWYQQSLDQGLQFLIQYYNGEERAKGNILERFSAQQFPDLHSELNLSSLELGDSALYFCASSTGQGSTEAFFGQGTRLTVV.

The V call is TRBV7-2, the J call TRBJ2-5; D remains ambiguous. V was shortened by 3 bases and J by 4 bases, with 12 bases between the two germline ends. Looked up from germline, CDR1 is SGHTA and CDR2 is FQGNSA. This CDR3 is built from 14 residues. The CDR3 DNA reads TGTGCCAGCAGCTTGGCTTCTCCAGGAGAGACCCAGTACTTC. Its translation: CASSLASPGETQYF.

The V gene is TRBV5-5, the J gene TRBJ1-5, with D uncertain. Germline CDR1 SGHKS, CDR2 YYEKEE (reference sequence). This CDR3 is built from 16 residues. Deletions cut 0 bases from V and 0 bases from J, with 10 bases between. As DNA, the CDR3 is TGTGCCAGCAGCTTGGATGAGCCTTATAGCAATCAGCCCCAGCATTTT. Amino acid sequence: CASSLDEPYSNQPQHF.

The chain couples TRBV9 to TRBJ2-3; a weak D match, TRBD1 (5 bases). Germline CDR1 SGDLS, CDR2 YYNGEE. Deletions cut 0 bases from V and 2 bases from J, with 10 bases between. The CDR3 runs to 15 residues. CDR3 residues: CASSVAQTDTDTQYF. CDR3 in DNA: TGTGCCAGCAGCGTAGCCCAGACAGACACAGATACGCAGTATTTT.

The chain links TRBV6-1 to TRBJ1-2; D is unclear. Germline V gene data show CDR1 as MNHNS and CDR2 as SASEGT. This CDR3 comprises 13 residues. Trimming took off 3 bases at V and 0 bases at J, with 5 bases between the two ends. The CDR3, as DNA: TGTGCCAGCAGTGACAGGACTAACTATGGCTACACCTTC. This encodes CASSDRTNYGYTF.

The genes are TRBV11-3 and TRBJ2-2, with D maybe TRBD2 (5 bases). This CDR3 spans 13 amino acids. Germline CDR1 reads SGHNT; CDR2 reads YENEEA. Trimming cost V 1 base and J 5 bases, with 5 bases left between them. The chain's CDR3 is CASSLGRTGELFF. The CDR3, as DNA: TGTGCCAGCAGCTTAGGGAGGACCGGGGAGCTGTTTTTT.

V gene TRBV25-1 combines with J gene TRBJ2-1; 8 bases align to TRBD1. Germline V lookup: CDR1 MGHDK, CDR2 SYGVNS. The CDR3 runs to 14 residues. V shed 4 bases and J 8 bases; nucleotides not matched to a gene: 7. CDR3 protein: CASSGRTGSYEQFF. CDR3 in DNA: TGTGCCAGCAGTGGCAGGACAGGGTCATATGAGCAGTTCTTC.

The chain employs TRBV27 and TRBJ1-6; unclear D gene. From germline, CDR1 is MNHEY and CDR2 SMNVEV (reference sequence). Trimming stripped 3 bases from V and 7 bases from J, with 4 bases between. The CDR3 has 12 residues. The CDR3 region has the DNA TGTGCCAGCAGTTTTCAGAATTCACCCCTCCACTTT. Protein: CASSFQNSPLHF.

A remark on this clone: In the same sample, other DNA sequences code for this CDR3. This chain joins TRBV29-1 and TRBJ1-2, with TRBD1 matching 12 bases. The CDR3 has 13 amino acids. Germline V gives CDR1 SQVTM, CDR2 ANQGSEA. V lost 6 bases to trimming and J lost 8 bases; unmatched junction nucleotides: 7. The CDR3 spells CSVKGQGALGYTF. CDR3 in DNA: TGCAGCGTAAAGGGACAGGGGGCGCTGGGCTACACCTTC.

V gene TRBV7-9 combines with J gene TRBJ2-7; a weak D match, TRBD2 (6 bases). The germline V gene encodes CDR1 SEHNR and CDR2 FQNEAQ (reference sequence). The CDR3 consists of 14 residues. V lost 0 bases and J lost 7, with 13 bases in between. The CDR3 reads CASSLASGGLEQYF. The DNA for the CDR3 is TGTGCCAGCAGCTTAGCGTCCGGGGGACTGGAGCAGTACTTC.